This TCR beta chain was sequenced for a study of shared clonotypes between healthy human individuals. Whole-study context: CD4 naive cells filled three plates per donor, CD4 memory three, CD8 naive two and CD8 memory one.

As defined, naive CD8 cells were CD45RO-negative and positively selected for CCR7, with terminally differentiated effector memory CD45RA+ cells excluded. Everyone who donated was a Caucasian adult who lived in Nashville, Tennessee. Genomic DNA per cell subset filled all wells of several immunoSEQ plates. TCRdb's table, derived via immunoSEQ multiplex PCR, lists solely in-frame clones and lacks some. The repertoire consists of about 2 million clones, with about 95% occurring once and the leading ten covering 1% to 1.5%. Trimming stripped 6 bases from V and 7 bases from J, with 9 bases between. Germline lookup yields CDR1 MNHEY and CDR2 SVGAGI. This CDR3 region has 11 residues.

The J gene is TRBJ1-1, the V gene TRBV6-5; D possibly corresponds to TRBD1 (5 bases). The sequence was collected from a young man in good health. The sequenced sample consisted of naive CD8+ T cells sorted from blood. The DNA of the CDR3 is TGTGCCAGCAGACTTCAGGGTGAAGCTTTCTTT. It is translated as CASRLQGEAFF.